A selection of T cell receptor beta chains follows, all from one sample in a study of identifying expanded T cells in peripheral blood. TCRdb's copy holds only in-frame clones and misses some; the assay was immunoSEQ multiplex PCR. The sample shows under 150,000 clones, approximately 86% of them seen only once. Sequencing was carried out using blood. The receptors here all came from a person aged 18-70 years in good health. Each CDR3 is given with its conserved first and last residue. A D gene is named only where the DNA matches it firmly. Size values are once, few and many counts, or a class for expanded clones, and some rows have none.

v_gene: TRBV5-1; abundance: -; d_gene: TRBD2; j_gene: TRBJ2-3; CDR3aa: CASSRTSGVFTDTQYF; CDR3nt: TGCGCCAGCAGCCGGACTAGCGGGGTGTTCACAGATACGCAGTATTTT
v_gene: TRBV6-5; abundance: -; d_gene: TRBD1; j_gene: TRBJ1-3; CDR3aa: CASSSTGAGNTIYF; CDR3nt: TGTGCCAGCAGTTCTACAGGGGCCGGAAACACCATATATTTT
v_gene: TRBV5-1; abundance: once; d_gene: -; j_gene: TRBJ2-1; CDR3aa: CASSLYGTPGDEQFF; CDR3nt: TGCGCCAGCAGCTTGTACGGGACTCCGGGGGATGAGCAGTTCTTC
v_gene: TRBV20-1; abundance: -; d_gene: -; j_gene: TRBJ1-3; CDR3aa: CSGSSGNTIYF; CDR3nt: TGCAGTGGGAGCTCTGGAAACACCATATATTTT
v_gene: TRBV5-1; abundance: -; d_gene: TRBD1; j_gene: TRBJ2-7; CDR3aa: CASSLQGNTYEQYF; CDR3nt: TGCGCCAGCAGCTTACAGGGGAACACCTACGAGCAGTACTTC
v_gene: TRBV15; abundance: -; d_gene: -; j_gene: TRBJ2-4; CDR3aa: CATSGGGREAKNIQYF; CDR3nt: TGTGCCACCAGCGGAGGGGGGAGGGAAGCCAAAAACATTCAGTACTTC
v_gene: TRBV29-1; abundance: -; d_gene: TRBD1; j_gene: TRBJ1-2; CDR3aa: CSPSGRGQDGYTF; CDR3nt: TGCAGCCCCTCGGGCAGGGGGCAAGATGGCTACACCTTC
v_gene: TRBV7-2; abundance: -; d_gene: TRBD1; j_gene: TRBJ1-1; CDR3aa: CASSRQGWDTEAFF; CDR3nt: TGTGCCAGCAGCCGACAGGGGTGGGACACTGAAGCTTTCTTT
v_gene: TRBV7-2; abundance: -; d_gene: TRBD1; j_gene: TRBJ1-2; CDR3aa: CASSLEGTAVGYTF; CDR3nt: TGTGCCAGCAGCTTAGAAGGGACAGCGGTTGGCTACACCTTC
v_gene: TRBV9; abundance: once; d_gene: TRBD1; j_gene: TRBJ2-7; CDR3aa: CASSAGQGVNYEQYF; CDR3nt: TGTGCCAGCAGCGCAGGACAGGGCGTCAACTACGAGCAGTACTTC
v_gene: TRBV7-3; abundance: -; d_gene: TRBD2; j_gene: TRBJ2-2; CDR3aa: CASSLELAGGVTGELFF; CDR3nt: TGTGCCAGCAGCTTAGAACTAGCGGGGGGCGTCACCGGGGAGCTGTTTTTT
v_gene: TRBV6-5; abundance: once; d_gene: -; j_gene: TRBJ1-4; CDR3aa: CASRGGTTNEKLFF; CDR3nt: TGTGCCAGCAGAGGCGGAACAACTAATGAAAAACTGTTTTTT
v_gene: TRBV28; abundance: -; d_gene: TRBD1; j_gene: TRBJ1-3; CDR3aa: CATYYRGAGNTIYF; CDR3nt: TGTGCCACTTATTACAGGGGAGCTGGAAACACCATATATTTT
v_gene: TRBV7-9; abundance: few; d_gene: -; j_gene: TRBJ1-2; CDR3aa: CASSLQDGAYGYTF; CDR3nt: TGTGCCAGCAGCTTACAGGACGGGGCCTATGGCTACACCTTC
v_gene: TRBV7-2; abundance: once; d_gene: TRBD1; j_gene: TRBJ1-2; CDR3aa: CASSSGQGMWGYTF; CDR3nt: TGTGCCAGCAGTTCGGGACAGGGTATGTGGGGCTACACCTTC
v_gene: TRBV7-3; abundance: -; d_gene: -; j_gene: TRBJ1-3; CDR3aa: CASSPGLDSGNTIYF; CDR3nt: TGTGCCAGCAGCCCAGGACTCGACTCTGGAAACACCATATATTTT
v_gene: TRBV30; abundance: -; d_gene: -; j_gene: TRBJ1-1; CDR3aa: CAWSRDGERAFF; CDR3nt: TGTGCCTGGAGTAGGGACGGGGAAAGAGCTTTCTTT
v_gene: TRBV2; abundance: -; d_gene: -; j_gene: TRBJ1-2; CDR3aa: CASSAGSSRGYGYTF; CDR3nt: TGTGCCAGCAGTGCTGGATCATCGAGGGGCTATGGCTACACCTTC
v_gene: TRBV19; abundance: -; d_gene: -; j_gene: TRBJ1-3; CDR3aa: CASSIGRSSGNTIYF; CDR3nt: TGTGCCAGTAGTATAGGGAGGAGCTCTGGAAACACCATATATTTT
v_gene: TRBV5-1; abundance: few; d_gene: TRBD2; j_gene: TRBJ2-3; CDR3aa: CASSYGLAGAYTQYF; CDR3nt: TGCGCCAGCAGCTACGGACTAGCGGGGGCCTATACGCAGTATTTT
v_gene: TRBV7-8; abundance: -; d_gene: -; j_gene: TRBJ1-1; CDR3aa: CASSFAGRGHTEAFF; CDR3nt: TGTGCCAGCAGCTTTGCCGGCAGGGGACACACTGAAGCTTTCTTT
v_gene: TRBV9; abundance: -; d_gene: -; j_gene: TRBJ1-3; CDR3aa: CASSTRTPGGNTIYF; CDR3nt: TGTGCCAGCAGCACTCGGACGCCCGGTGGAAACACCATATATTTT
v_gene: TRBV7-2; abundance: -; d_gene: -; j_gene: TRBJ2-5; CDR3aa: CASSLVETQYF; CDR3nt: TGTGCCAGCAGCTTAGTAGAGACCCAGTACTTC
v_gene: TRBV7-9; abundance: -; d_gene: -; j_gene: TRBJ1-2; CDR3aa: CASSTIGYGYTF; CDR3nt: TGTGCCAGCAGCACGATAGGGTATGGCTACACCTTC
v_gene: TRBV2; abundance: -; d_gene: -; j_gene: TRBJ1-5; CDR3aa: CASSLGQFQPQHF; CDR3nt: TGTGCCAGCAGCCTAGGACAGTTCCAGCCCCAGCATTTT
v_gene: TRBV7-2; abundance: -; d_gene: TRBD2; j_gene: TRBJ2-1; CDR3aa: CASSLQAGGGNEQFF; CDR3nt: TGTGCCAGCAGCTTACAAGCGGGAGGTGGCAATGAGCAGTTCTTC
v_gene: TRBV19; abundance: few; d_gene: TRBD1; j_gene: TRBJ1-5; CDR3aa: CASSMPGGQLGQPQHF; CDR3nt: TGTGCCAGTAGTATGCCAGGGGGCCAGCTGGGGCAGCCCCAGCATTTT
v_gene: TRBV7-2; abundance: -; d_gene: -; j_gene: TRBJ1-6; CDR3aa: CASSPQPPGLSSPLHF; CDR3nt: TGTGCCAGCAGCCCCCAGCCCCCGGGTTTGAGTTCACCCCTCCACTTT
v_gene: TRBV5-4; abundance: -; d_gene: TRBD1; j_gene: TRBJ2-1; CDR3aa: CASSSQGALVDEQFF; CDR3nt: TGTGCCAGCAGCTCACAGGGGGCGCTTGTCGATGAGCAGTTCTTC
v_gene: TRBV7-9; abundance: -; d_gene: TRBD2; j_gene: TRBJ2-5; CDR3aa: CASSLMGGREETQYF; CDR3nt: TGTGCCAGCAGCTTGATGGGAGGGAGGGAAGAGACCCAGTACTTC
v_gene: TRBV30; abundance: -; d_gene: -; j_gene: TRBJ2-7; CDR3aa: CAWSRDISYEQYF; CDR3nt: TGTGCCTGGAGTAGGGACATTAGCTACGAGCAGTACTTC
v_gene: TRBV20-1; abundance: -; d_gene: -; j_gene: TRBJ1-2; CDR3aa: CSARDPLNTF; CDR3nt: TGCAGTGCTAGAGACCCCCTCAACACCTTC
v_gene: TRBV19; abundance: -; d_gene: -; j_gene: TRBJ2-1; CDR3aa: CASSLSPSLNEQFF; CDR3nt: TGTGCCAGTAGTTTGAGTCCCAGTTTGAATGAGCAGTTCTTC
v_gene: TRBV28; abundance: once; d_gene: TRBD2; j_gene: TRBJ2-1; CDR3aa: CASSRDYSYNEQFF; CDR3nt: TGTGCCAGCAGTCGGGACTACTCCTACAATGAGCAGTTCTTC
v_gene: TRBV5-8; abundance: -; d_gene: TRBD1; j_gene: TRBJ2-3; CDR3aa: CASSQGQGHTDTQYF; CDR3nt: TGTGCCAGCAGCCAGGGACAGGGCCACACAGATACGCAGTATTTT
v_gene: TRBV7-3; abundance: once; d_gene: TRBD2; j_gene: TRBJ2-2; CDR3aa: CASSLTRGLAAGELFF; CDR3nt: TGTGCCAGCAGCTTAACGAGGGGACTAGCCGCCGGGGAGCTGTTTTTT
v_gene: TRBV7-2; abundance: -; d_gene: TRBD1; j_gene: TRBJ2-3; CDR3aa: CASSLKGTDITDTQYF; CDR3nt: TGTGCCAGCAGCTTAAAAGGGACAGACATCACAGATACGCAGTATTTT
v_gene: TRBV7-2; abundance: -; d_gene: TRBD2; j_gene: TRBJ2-1; CDR3aa: CASSPGTSGGALYEQFF; CDR3nt: TGTGCCAGCAGCCCGGGGACTAGCGGGGGGGCCCTGTATGAGCAGTTCTTC
v_gene: TRBV19; abundance: -; d_gene: -; j_gene: TRBJ2-2; CDR3aa: CASNQRSTGELFF; CDR3nt: TGTGCCAGTAACCAGCGGTCCACCGGGGAGCTGTTTTTT